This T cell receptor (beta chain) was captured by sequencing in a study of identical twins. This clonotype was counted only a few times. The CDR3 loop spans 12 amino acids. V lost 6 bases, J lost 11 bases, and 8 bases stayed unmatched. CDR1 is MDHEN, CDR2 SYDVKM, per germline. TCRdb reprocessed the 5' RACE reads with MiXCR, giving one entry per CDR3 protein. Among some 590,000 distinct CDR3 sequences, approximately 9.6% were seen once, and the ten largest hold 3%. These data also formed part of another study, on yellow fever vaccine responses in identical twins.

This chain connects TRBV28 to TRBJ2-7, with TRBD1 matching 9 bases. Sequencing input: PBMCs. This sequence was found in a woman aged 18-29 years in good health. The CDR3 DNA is TGTGCCAGCAGAACCGGGACAGGGTTCAAGTACTTC. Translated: CASRTGTGFKYF. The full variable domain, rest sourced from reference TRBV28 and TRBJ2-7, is DVKVTQSSRYLVKRTGEKVFLECVQDMDHENMFWYRQDPGLGLRLIYFSYDVKMKEKGDIPEGYSVSREKKERFSLILESASTNQTSMYLCASRTGTGFKYFGPGTRLTVT.